This entry concerns a single T cell receptor beta chain. Its antigen is unknown. Base qualities are missing; no much larger clone stands one base away. Library creation used PCR. The sequencer was an Illumina HiSeq 2500. To normalize quantification of the TCRbeta repertoire, the TCR libraries were built with molecular barcoding that relied on unique molecular identifiers. The public reads were quality trimmed at Q25 with fastp and then assembled into clones with MiXCR by TCRdb, keeping productive beta chains. When rows share a CDR3 protein, they turn into one entry using the most common DNA and genes. The sample table lists 250,000 to 400,000 distinct CDR3 sequences, approximately 23% of them with a count of one. The top ten clonotypes cover around 9.9% of the sample. The data stem from a study of T-cell reconstitution after alpha-beta-depleted transplantation in children (dated by TCRdb to the mid-2010s). About the study as a whole: Using TCR repertoire profiling, the study followed T-cell immune reconstitution in a quantitative way in children after TCRalphabeta/CD19-depleted allogeneic hematopoietic cell transplantation.

Results and caveats for the whole study, not just this receptor: In some patients, the high TCRbeta diversity seen at day 60 was put down to recipient T cells and intrathymic progenitors that had survived conditioning. Apparently early alphabetaT-cell count recovery about two months after transplant reportedly relied on only several hundred rapidly expanded clones derived from non-depleted graft cells. Over subsequent months, a decline in hyperexpanded clone frequencies was noted, and after one year, T-cell counts and TCRbeta diversity were mostly ascribed to newly produced T cells.

CDR1 and CDR2, per the germline V gene (reference sequence), are DFQATT and SNEGSKA. Including the terminal cysteine and phenylalanine, the CDR3 comprises 15 residues. Just the 45-base CDR3 DNA is kept, in frame starting at base 1. The junction shows trimming of 2 bases on V and 0 bases on J, plus 11 bases between the germline ends. Explained via the paper, the treatment or condition label denotes: allogeneic hematopoietic cell transplantation with graft depleted of TCRalphabeta T cells and CD19 B cells. The children who served as transplant recipients had been given grafts of TCRalphabeta/CD19-depleted allogeneic hematopoietic cells.

The source was PBMCs, mostly from graft donor cells, collected 180 days after TCRalphabeta/CD19-depleted stem cell transplant. This chain joins TRBV20-1 to TRBJ1-5, with the D gene uncertain. This TCR came from a male patient aged 10-17 years who had a stem cell transplant for acute lymphoblastic leukemia, so the T cells may come from the graft donor. The DNA reads TGCAGTGCTAGAAGGTCCGGGGTTAGCAATCAGCCCCAGCATTTT. This encodes CSARRSGVSNQPQHF.